Listed below are T cell receptor beta chains from one sample, sequenced in a study of shared clonotypes between healthy human individuals. Generated by immunoSEQ multiplex PCR, the TCRdb table keeps only in-frame clones and is missing some. The data show approximately 1,500,000 clones, around 97% seen once. The sequenced material came from naive CD4+ T cells sorted from blood. These receptor sequences come from a man under 40 in good health. Both conserved end residues are part of each CDR3. The order of the fields is clone size, D gene, J gene, V gene, CDR3 DNA, CDR3 protein. The D gene is left open where the match is weak. The size field is filled for only some rows; it gives once, few, many or a size class.

size: -
D: -
J: TRBJ2-7
V: TRBV7-8
DNA: TGTGCCAGCAGCTCTCAGGGTTTCGGCTCCTACGAGCAGTACTTC
CDR3: CASSSQGFGSYEQYF

size: few
D: TRBD1
J: TRBJ1-2
V: TRBV29-1
DNA: TGCAGCGTAGCCGACAGGGGGGGACTCTATGGCTACACCTTC
CDR3: CSVADRGGLYGYTF

size: -
D: TRBD2
J: TRBJ2-1
V: TRBV27
DNA: TGTGCCAGCAGTTTGCAGTCTAGCGGCTCCTACAATGAGCAGTTCTTC
CDR3: CASSLQSSGSYNEQFF

size: -
D: -
J: TRBJ2-6
V: TRBV10-1
DNA: TGCGCCAGCAGTGTAGTCAGGGCCAACTCTGGGGCCAACGTCCTGACTTTC
CDR3: CASSVVRANSGANVLTF

size: -
D: -
J: TRBJ2-7
V: TRBV19
DNA: TGTGCCAGTAGTCAAGGGATCTACGAGCAGTACTTC
CDR3: CASSQGIYEQYF

size: -
D: -
J: TRBJ2-7
V: TRBV7-3
DNA: TGTGCCAGCAGCCGGGTCGGTGGATACGAGCAGTACTTC
CDR3: CASSRVGGYEQYF

size: -
D: -
J: TRBJ1-5
V: TRBV19
DNA: TGTGCCAGTAGCCGCCGGGGGAATCAGCCCCAGCATTTT
CDR3: CASSRRGNQPQHF

size: -
D: -
J: TRBJ1-1
V: TRBV28
DNA: TGTGCCAGCAGTTTCCCCGACAGACAGGCTGAAGCTTTCTTT
CDR3: CASSFPDRQAEAFF

size: -
D: -
J: TRBJ1-2
V: TRBV28
DNA: TGTGCCAGCAGTTCCGGTAGTGACGGAAACTATGGCTACACCTTC
CDR3: CASSSGSDGNYGYTF

size: -
D: TRBD1
J: TRBJ1-4
V: TRBV5-1
DNA: TGCGCCAGCGCCGGACAGGGTTATAATGAAAAACTGTTTTTT
CDR3: CASAGQGYNEKLFF

size: -
D: TRBD1
J: TRBJ1-3
V: TRBV6-5
DNA: TGTGCCAGCAGTTCTAAGACAGGGGGATCTGGAAACACCATATATTTT
CDR3: CASSSKTGGSGNTIYF

size: -
D: -
J: TRBJ1-5
V: TRBV19
DNA: TGTGCCACCCAACAGGGTCTTAGCAATCAGCCCCAGCATTTT
CDR3: CATQQGLSNQPQHF

size: -
D: -
J: TRBJ2-1
V: TRBV5-1
DNA: TGCGCCAGCAGCTTGGCCTTTGGAGTGGGGAATGAGCAGTTCTTC
CDR3: CASSLAFGVGNEQFF

size: -
D: TRBD2
J: TRBJ2-5
V: TRBV5-4
DNA: TGTGCCAGCAGCGCAACTAGCGGGGCGGAGGGAGAGACCCAGTACTTC
CDR3: CASSATSGAEGETQYF

size: -
D: TRBD2
J: TRBJ2-1
V: TRBV7-2
DNA: TGTGCCAGCAGCTTAGAATCGGGACTAGCGGGTGGAGGGGGGTTCTTC
CDR3: CASSLESGLAGGGGFF